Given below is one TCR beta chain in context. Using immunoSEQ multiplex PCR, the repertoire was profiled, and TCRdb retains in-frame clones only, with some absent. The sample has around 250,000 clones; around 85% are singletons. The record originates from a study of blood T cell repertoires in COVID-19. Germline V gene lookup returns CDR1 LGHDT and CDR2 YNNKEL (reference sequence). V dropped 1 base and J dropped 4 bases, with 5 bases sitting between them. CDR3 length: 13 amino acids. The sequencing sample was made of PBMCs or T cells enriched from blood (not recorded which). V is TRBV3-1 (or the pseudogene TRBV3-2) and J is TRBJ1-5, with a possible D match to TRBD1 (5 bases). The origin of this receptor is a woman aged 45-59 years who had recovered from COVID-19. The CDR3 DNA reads TGTGCCAGCAGCCAAGGACAGAATCAGCCCCAGCATTTT. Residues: CASSQGQNQPQHF.